One T cell receptor (beta chain) is described in this entry. Its target is not known. This table comes from immunoSEQ multiplex PCR, and its TCRdb copy is limited to in-frame clones, with some not included. The top ten clones hold about 0.41% of a sample with millions of clones, more than 85% of them seen once. This entry is derived from a study of shared clonotypes between healthy human individuals. Looking at the study overall: CD4 naive and memory got three plates each, CD8 naive two, CD8 memory one. Study observations and caveats: Rarefaction analysis demonstrated incomplete sorted-subset sequencing notwithstanding large depth.

This receptor was obtained from a man between 18 and 29 years old in good health. Some clones in this sample may be carry-over from other donors' samples. Material for sequencing was naive CD4+ T cells from PBMCs. The subset was: CD45RA+ positively selected.

The CDR3 DNA reads as TGCGCCAGCAGCCTAGAGGACAGCTACGAGCAGTACTTC. Translated, it gives CASSLEDSYEQYF. This sequence joins TRBV5-1 and TRBJ2-7, with a possible D match to TRBD1 (6 bases). V lost 4 bases and J lost 3, with 11 bases in between. The CDR3 is 13 amino acids. Per germline, CDR1 SGHRS and CDR2 YFSETQ.